The clone carrying this T cell receptor beta chain appeared a few times. Its target is not known. The sample originates from a study of T-cell memory formation after mild COVID-19. Study overall: TCR clusters were mostly confined to one donor each.

With constant-segment primers, 5'RACE yielded cDNA libraries of TCR alpha and TCR beta that carried sample barcodes and UMIs. One entry per CDR3 protein, called by TCRdb with MiXCR from the 5' RACE reads. The sample yields about 400,000 distinct CDR3 sequences, approximately 15% seen once. Findings and caveats of the study: Later expanders leaned CD4+, whereas day 15 to 85 contracting clones were balanced CD4/CD8. Detection of some responders pre-infection suggested pre-existing cross-reactive memory T cells participated.

CDR1 is SGHTA, CDR2 FQGNSA, per germline. The CDR3 has 16 residues. V lost 3 bases and J lost 3, with 17 bases in between. The genes are TRBV7-2 and TRBJ1-1; the D is unclear. The specimen was PBMCs or a T cell subset sorted from them (not recorded which). This receptor was identified in a man aged 18 to 29 who had mild COVID-19 (a few samples of this study predate the infection). Cell type and time point are not known. The CDR3 loop reads CASSFTGVGEHTEAFF. CDR3 nucleotides: TGTGCCAGCAGCTTCACGGGCGTCGGGGAGCACACTGAAGCTTTCTTT.